This record concerns one T cell receptor (beta chain) sequence. The source of the sample is a study of blood T cell repertoires in COVID-19. Study-wide context: COVID-19 samples, acute and convalescent, were from the United States, Italy and Spain.

Per the authors' pipeline: The assay estimated nucleated cells by amplifying reference gene primers. The data were produced by immunoSEQ multiplex PCR, yet TCRdb's version contains in-frame clones alone and is incomplete. The V and J calls and clone size come from that table; D and trimming were worked out from the DNA. The sample shows 250,000 or so clones, around nine tenths of them seen only once. The source material was peripheral blood. The TCR originated in a woman between 40 and 50 years old who had recovered from COVID-19.

The CDR3 loop is CASSPNRDGGEQYF. In nucleotides, the CDR3 is TGTGCCAGCTCACCAAACAGGGATGGTGGCGAGCAGTACTTC. The gene calls are TRBV18 and TRBJ2-7; possible D gene TRBD1, 6 bases. Trimming left V 2 bases short and J 6 bases short, with 14 bases between. Germline CDR1 is KGHSH and CDR2 is LQKENI. The CDR3 is 14 residues long.